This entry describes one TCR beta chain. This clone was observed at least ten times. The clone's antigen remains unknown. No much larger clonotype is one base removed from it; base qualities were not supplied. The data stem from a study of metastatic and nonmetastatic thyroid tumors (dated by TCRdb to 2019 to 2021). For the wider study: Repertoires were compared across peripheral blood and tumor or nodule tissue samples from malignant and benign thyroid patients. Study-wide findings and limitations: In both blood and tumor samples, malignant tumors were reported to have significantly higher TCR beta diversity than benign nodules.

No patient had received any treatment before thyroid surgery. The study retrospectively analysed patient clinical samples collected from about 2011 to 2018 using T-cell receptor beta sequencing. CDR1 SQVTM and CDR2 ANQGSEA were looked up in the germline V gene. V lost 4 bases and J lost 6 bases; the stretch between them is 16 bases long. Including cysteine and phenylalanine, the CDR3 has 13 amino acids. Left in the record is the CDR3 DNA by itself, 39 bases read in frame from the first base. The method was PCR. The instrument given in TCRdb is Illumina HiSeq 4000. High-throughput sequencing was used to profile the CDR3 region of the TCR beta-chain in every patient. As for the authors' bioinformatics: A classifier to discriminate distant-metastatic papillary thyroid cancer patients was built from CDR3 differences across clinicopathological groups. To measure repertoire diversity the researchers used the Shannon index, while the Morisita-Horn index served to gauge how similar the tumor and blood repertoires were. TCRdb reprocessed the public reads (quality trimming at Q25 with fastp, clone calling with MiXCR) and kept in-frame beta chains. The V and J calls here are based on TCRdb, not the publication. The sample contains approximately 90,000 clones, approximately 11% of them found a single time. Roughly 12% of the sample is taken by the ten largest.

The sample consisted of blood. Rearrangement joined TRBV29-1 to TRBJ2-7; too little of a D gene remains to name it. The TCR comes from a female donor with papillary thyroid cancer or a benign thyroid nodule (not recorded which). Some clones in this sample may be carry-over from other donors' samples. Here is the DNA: TGCAGCGTTGTGACTCATTGGACCTTCGAGCAGTACTTC. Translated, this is CSVVTHWTFEQYF.